This T cell receptor beta chain was sequenced in a study of human T cells and chemical hapten exposure. The wider study: TCR yield per sample varied, mainly due to pooled library volumes.

Unique molecular identifiers were affixed to discrete cDNA molecules within the library. TCRdb processed the RACE reads anew with MiXCR; each CDR3 protein has one entry. The sample lists roughly 200,000 distinct CDR3 sequences, under 30% occurring once. Findings of the study overall: Sensitization with DPC brought no change to TCRs above 1 in 1000 in frequency. With alopecia, donors may have immune responses unlike healthy people's.

Time point described: patch test 3, about 24 weeks after DPC sensitization. As to treatment: therapeutic diphenylcyclopropenone sensitization with weekly scalp DPC. This clonotype occurred a few times. Its antigen is unidentified. The receptor was derived from a middle-aged woman with alopecia areata. Some clones in this sample may be carry-over from other donors' samples. Source: whole blood, taken in connection with sensitization to the hapten diphenylcyclopropenone (DPC).

The CDR3 reads CASSNWGELFF. CDR3 nucleotide sequence: TGTGCCAGCAGTAATTGGGGGGAGCTGTTTTTT. This sequence joins TRBV6-2 or TRBV6-3 and TRBJ2-2, with D uncertain. CDR1 MNHEY and CDR2 SVGEGT come from the germline V gene. V was trimmed by 5 bases and J by 8 bases, leaving 6 bases between them. The CDR3 length is 11 residues.